This TCR beta chain originates from a study of blood T cell repertoires in COVID-19. TCRdb keeps only in-frame clones here, not all; method: immunoSEQ multiplex PCR. The sample comprises about 440,000 clones, 87% of which are singletons, and under 2.5% rests with the top ten. Individuals aged about 18 to 100 years were recruited from roughly 22 US areas. V was shortened by 2 bases and J by 6 bases, with 8 bases between the two germline ends. The CDR3 is 14 amino acids. The V gene's germline CDR1 is MDHEN and CDR2 SYDVKM. The J gene is TRBJ1-6, the V gene TRBV28; no reliable D call. The source material was PBMCs or T cells enriched from blood (not recorded which). The clonotype was recovered from a woman younger than 30 with acute COVID-19. CDR3 amino acids: CASSLPGLNSPLHF. CDR3 coding DNA: TGTGCCAGCAGTTTACCAGGCCTTAATTCACCCCTCCACTTT.